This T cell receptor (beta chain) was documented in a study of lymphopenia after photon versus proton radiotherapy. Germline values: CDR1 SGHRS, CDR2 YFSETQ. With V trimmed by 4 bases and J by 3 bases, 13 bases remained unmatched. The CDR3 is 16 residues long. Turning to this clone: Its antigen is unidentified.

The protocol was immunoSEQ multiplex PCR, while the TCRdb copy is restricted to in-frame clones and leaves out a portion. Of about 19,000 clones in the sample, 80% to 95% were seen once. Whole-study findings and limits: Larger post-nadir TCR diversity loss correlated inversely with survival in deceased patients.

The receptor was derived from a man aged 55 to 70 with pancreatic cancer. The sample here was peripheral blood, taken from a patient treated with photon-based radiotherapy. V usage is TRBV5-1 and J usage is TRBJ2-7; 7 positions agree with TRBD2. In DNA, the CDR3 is TGCGCCAGCAGCGTTGCGGGAGAGCTCCCGCTCTACGAGCAGTACTTC. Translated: CASSVAGELPLYEQYF. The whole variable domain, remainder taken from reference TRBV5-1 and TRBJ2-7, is KAGVTQTPRYLIKTRGQQVTLSCSPISGHRSVSWYQQTPGQGLQFLFEYFSETQRNKGNFPGRFSGRQFSNSRSEMNVSTLELGDSALYLCASSVAGELPLYEQYFGPGTRLTVT.